A single sample is the source of the 26 T cell receptor beta chains below, sequenced in a study of CD8 T cells in Susac syndrome. Reverse transcription of about 0.45 to 1 ug RNA was carried out with random hexamers. TCRdb fed the immunoSEQ multiplex PCR reads into MiXCR, producing one record per CDR3 protein. The table has some 260,000 distinct CDR3 sequences, roughly 93% seen once. The sequenced sample was CD4+ T cells from PBMCs. These receptors were obtained from a human donor with multiple sclerosis.

CDR3 coding DNA: TGTGCCAGCAGTTTATCCCCCGGCAGGGGGGCCTACGAGCAGTACTTC. It specifies CASSLSPGRGAYEQYF. The chain joins TRBV27 to TRBJ2-7; TRBD1 might be the D (7 bases). The CDR3 contains 16 residues. Trimming left V 0 bases short and J 2 bases short, with 14 bases between. The V gene's germline CDR1 is MNHEY and CDR2 SMNVEV (reference sequence).

This chain connects TRBV6-6 to TRBJ2-3, with D maybe TRBD2 (6 bases). Per germline, CDR1 MNHNY and CDR2 SVGAGI (reference sequence). This CDR3 has 12 amino acids. V shed 5 bases and J shed 5 bases, with 8 bases lying between them. Written as DNA, the CDR3 is TGTGCCAGCAGTATGGGACTAGATACGCAGTATTTT. Translating it yields CASSMGLDTQYF.

V is TRBV6-2 or TRBV6-3 and J is TRBJ2-5, with 7 bases aligning to TRBD1. Germline V CDR1 and CDR2: MNHEY, SVGEGT. The CDR3 runs 15 residues. Losses at the gene ends were 6 bases for V and 3 bases for J; bases not matched to a gene: 10. CDR3 DNA sequence: TGTGCCAGCAGAAGACAGGGTGAGGGCAAAGAGACCCAGTACTTC. Translating it yields CASRRQGEGKETQYF.

This chain uses TRBV9 with TRBJ1-5; D gene uncertain. V lost 5 bases and J lost 0, with 9 bases in between. The CDR3 runs to 14 residues. In germline, CDR1 is SGDLS, CDR2 YYNGEE. CDR3 sequence (DNA): TGTGCCAGCAGGGACCGTTATAGCAATCAGCCCCAGCATTTT. It yields the protein CASRDRYSNQPQHF.

This chain connects TRBV27 to TRBJ1-5; D unresolved. Trimming stripped 3 bases from V and 4 bases from J, with 16 bases between. The CDR3 length is 16 residues. CDR1 is MNHEY and CDR2 is SMNVEV in the germline V gene (reference sequence). Here the CDR3 DNA reads TGTGCCAGCAGTTTCCTCAGTTCCGGGGTAAATCAGCCCCAGCATTTT. Translating gives CASSFLSSGVNQPQHF.

The chain employs TRBV27 and TRBJ2-1; maybe TRBD1 (5 bases). Germline CDR1 is MNHEY and CDR2 is SMNVEV (reference sequence). The germline V and J ends were trimmed by 0 bases and 4 bases, with 10 bases remaining between them. This CDR3 is 15 amino acids long. CDR3 DNA: TGTGCCAGCAGTTTATCCAGGGTGGGTTACAATGAGCAGTTCTTC. This codes for CASSLSRVGYNEQFF.

In DNA form, the CDR3 reads TGTGCCAGCAGCCAAGATCTTGCGGACAGAAACTATGGCTACACCTTC. It encodes CASSQDLADRNYGYTF. The gene calls are TRBV3-1 and TRBJ1-2, with D maybe TRBD1 (6 bases). Germline loops: CDR1 LGHDT, CDR2 YNNKEL (reference sequence). The CDR3 has 16 residues. V gave up 0 bases and J gave up 2 bases, with 13 bases separating them.

The CDR3 region has the DNA TGTGCCAGCAGCCTCGACCTCCGAGCCAAAAACATTCAGTACTTC. Translation gives CASSLDLRAKNIQYF. The V gene is TRBV3-1, the J gene TRBJ2-4; D unresolved. Germline CDR1 and CDR2: LGHDT and YNNKEL (reference sequence). V was cut by 4 bases and J by 0 bases, with 10 bases left in between. The CDR3 length is 15 residues.

The CDR3 region is CAWSVLRGRANYGYTF. CDR3 DNA: TGTGCCTGGAGTGTACTGAGGGGGAGAGCTAACTATGGCTACACCTTC. The chain couples TRBV30 to TRBJ1-2; weak D call: TRBD1 (6 bases). The ends were cut back, 0 bases at V and 0 bases at J, with 14 bases in the middle. Germline CDR1 GTSNPN, CDR2 SVGIG (reference sequence). The CDR3 spans 16 residues. Full variable domain (rest looked up from reference TRBV30 and TRBJ1-2): SQTIHQWPATLVQPVGSPLSLECTVEGTSNPNLYWYRQAAGRGLQLLFYSVGIGQISSEVPQNLSASRPQDRQFILSSKKLLLSDSGFYLCAWSVLRGRANYGYTFGSGTRLTVV.

The CDR3, as DNA: TGCGCCAGCAGTCGGGGGATTGGAGATACGCAGTATTTT. Translation: CASSRGIGDTQYF. This sequence joins TRBV23-1 and TRBJ2-3; D possibly matches TRBD1 or TRBD2 (5 bases each). TRBV23-1 is filed as an ORF, its function uncertain. Trimming left V 4 bases short and J 5 bases short, with 10 bases between. The CDR3 covers 13 residues.

The CDR3 bases are TGTGCCTGGAGAATAGCGGAAAACACCGGGGAGCTGTTTTTT. Translated, it gives CAWRIAENTGELFF. The rearrangement links TRBV30 to TRBJ2-2; possible D gene TRBD2, 6 bases. The CDR3 length is 14 residues. Germline values: CDR1 GTSNPN, CDR2 SVGIG (reference sequence). The V and J ends lost 3 bases and 2 bases respectively, with 10 bases between them.

This chain connects TRBV3-1 to TRBJ2-2; 9 bases agree with TRBD2. Germline values: CDR1 LGHDT, CDR2 YNNKEL (reference sequence). This CDR3 has 17 amino acids. V was clipped by 4 bases and J by 5 bases; unmatched bases: 11. CDR3 sequence reads: CASSRQTSGGRTGELFF. Here the CDR3 DNA reads TGTGCCAGCAGCCGCCAGACTAGCGGAGGGCGGACCGGGGAGCTGTTTTTT.

The CDR3 region has the DNA TGTGCCAGCTCGCAGGGCATGAACACTGAAGCTTTCTTT. This translates into CASSQGMNTEAFF. The gene calls are TRBV6-2 or TRBV6-3 and TRBJ1-1, with D perhaps TRBD1 (5 bases). The CDR3 runs to 13 residues. Germline V gene data show CDR1 as MNHEY and CDR2 as SVGEGT. V lost 8 bases and J 0 bases, leaving 10 bases between the germline ends.

This chain links TRBV30 with TRBJ2-1; perhaps TRBD2 as D (5 bases). In germline, CDR1 is GTSNPN, CDR2 SVGIG (reference sequence). Between the trimmed V and J ends, which lost 2 bases and 8 bases, there was a span of 10 bases. The CDR3 length is 12 residues. In DNA, the CDR3 is TGTGCCTGGAGTTTTAGTAGCGATGAGCAGTTCTTC. Translating it yields CAWSFSSDEQFF.

This clonotype was counted once. The gene calls are TRBV2 and TRBJ1-5; D remains unclear. The CDR3 loop spans 13 amino acids. Between the trimmed V and J ends, which lost 6 bases and 0 bases, there was a span of 6 bases. Germline assignment: CDR1 SNHLY and CDR2 FYNNEI. DNA of the CDR3: TGTGCCAGCAGGAGTTATAGCAATCAGCCCCAGCATTTT. Protein: CASRSYSNQPQHF.

The genes are TRBV4-2 and TRBJ1-3; D gene uncertain. CDR1 and CDR2 (germline): LGHNA, YNFKEQ. CDR3 length: 15 residues. Trimming cost V 5 bases and J 0 bases, with 11 bases left between them. The CDR3 is CASSGEIISGNTIYF. The CDR3 DNA follows: TGTGCCAGCAGCGGGGAGATCATCTCTGGAAACACCATATATTTT.

V is TRBV20-1 and J is TRBJ2-2, with D possibly being TRBD1 (5 bases). CDR3 length: 14 residues. From germline, CDR1 is DFQATT and CDR2 SNEGSKA (reference sequence). Between the trimmed V and J ends, which lost 6 bases and 6 bases, there was a span of 17 bases. The CDR3 protein is CSARPGFSAGELFF. CDR3 sequence (DNA): TGCAGTGCCCGACCAGGGTTTTCAGCCGGGGAGCTGTTTTTT.

This chain links TRBV11-2 with TRBJ1-1; TRBD1 might be the D (6 bases). CDR1 is SGHAT, CDR2 FQNNGV, per germline. The length of the CDR3 is 16 residues. V lost 5 bases and J 2 bases, leaving 18 bases between the germline ends. CDR3 nucleotides: TGTGCCAGCAGCCTTAGAGGGGGACTTATAAACACTGAAGCTTTCTTT. Translation gives CASSLRGGLINTEAFF.

The count of this clonotype is one. CDR3 DNA sequence: TGTGCCAGCAGCTCAAAAAGGAACCAGCCCCAGCATTTT. Its protein is CASSSKRNQPQHF. This chain connects TRBV3-1 to TRBJ1-5; D is undetermined. This CDR3 spans 13 amino acids. The V end lost 5 bases, the J end lost 7 bases, and 12 bases lay between the germline ends. The germline gives CDR1 LGHDT, CDR2 YNNKEL (reference sequence).

J is TRBJ2-5 and V is TRBV12-3 or TRBV12-4, with D perhaps TRBD1 or TRBD2 (5 bases each). The CDR3 spans 13 residues. The V end lost 3 bases, the J end lost 9 bases, and 14 bases lay between the germline ends. The CDR3 region is CASSLQGATAQYF. The CDR3 nucleotides read TGTGCCAGCAGTTTGCAGGGAGCTACGGCCCAGTACTTC.

This rearrangement joins TRBV20-1 to TRBJ1-4; D gene uncertain. CDR3 length equals 14 residues. Germline V gene data show CDR1 as DFQATT and CDR2 as SNEGSKA (reference sequence). Trimming took off 3 bases at V and 3 bases at J, with 11 bases between the two ends. The CDR3 spells CSASKPPPNEKLFF. Written as DNA, the CDR3 is TGCAGTGCTAGCAAACCTCCACCTAATGAAAAACTGTTTTTT.

This sequence joins TRBV2 and TRBJ1-1; D might be TRBD1 (5 bases). CDR3 length: 14 amino acids. Germline V lookup: CDR1 SNHLY, CDR2 FYNNEI. V was cut by 6 bases and J by 0 bases, with 11 bases left in between. As DNA, the CDR3 is TGTGCCAGCAGGCCCGACAGTTTGAACACTGAAGCTTTCTTT. This sequence encodes CASRPDSLNTEAFF.

This rearrangement joins TRBV5-1 to TRBJ1-1; D unresolved. Germline CDR1 SGHRS, CDR2 YFSETQ. The CDR3 is 13 amino acids. V lost 4 bases, J lost 8 bases, and 15 bases lay in between. DNA of the CDR3: TGCGCCAGCAGCCTTACCCCAATAGTAGAAGCTTTCTTT. Translating it yields CASSLTPIVEAFF.

The V call is TRBV27, the J call TRBJ2-1, with 8 bases aligning to TRBD1. Germline CDR1 is MNHEY and CDR2 is SMNVEV (reference sequence). This CDR3 comprises 13 residues. The ends lost 6 bases at V and 8 bases at J; junction bases unmatched: 6. CDR3 nucleotide sequence: TGTGCCAGCAGGGGGCAGGGGGCGCATGAGCAGTTCTTC. Translating gives CASRGQGAHEQFF.

J is TRBJ2-1 and V is TRBV6-2 or TRBV6-3; D call uncertain. CDR3 length: 14 amino acids. Deletions cut 5 bases from V and 3 bases from J, with 11 bases between. Germline V gene lookup returns CDR1 MNHEY and CDR2 SVGEGT. DNA for the CDR3: TGTGCCAGCAGTCCGCGGCGGAGCTACAATGAGCAGTTCTTC. Residues: CASSPRRSYNEQFF.

This chain connects TRBV3-1 to TRBJ1-6; D may be TRBD1 (6 bases). V lost 5 bases to trimming and J lost 7 bases, with 18 bases between them. The CDR3 covers 16 residues. Germline V lookup: CDR1 LGHDT, CDR2 YNNKEL (reference sequence). The CDR3 region has the DNA TGTGCCAGCAGCGGAGGGGGAAGTCCCTCAAATTCACCCCTCCACTTT. Its protein product is CASSGGGSPSNSPLHF.